This TCR beta chain emerged from a study of blood T cell repertoires in COVID-19. Repertoires were generated with immunoSEQ multiplex PCR, while TCRdb's copy carries only in-frame clones and drops some. The table has some 150,000 clones, under 90% seen once; the top ten hold approximately 38%. The CDR3 totals 14 residues. Germline V gene data show CDR1 as MNHEY and CDR2 as SVGAGI. The germline V and J ends were trimmed by 6 bases and 7 bases, with 13 bases remaining between them. Only one count was recorded for this clone. The rearrangement links TRBV6-5 to TRBJ1-6, with D perhaps TRBD1 (5 bases). Input material: peripheral blood. The origin of this receptor is a human donor in a cohort sampled during active COVID-19. The CDR3 DNA reads as TGTGCCAGCAGCGTAGACAGCCCGAATTCACCCCTCCACTTT. Encoded protein: CASSVDSPNSPLHF.